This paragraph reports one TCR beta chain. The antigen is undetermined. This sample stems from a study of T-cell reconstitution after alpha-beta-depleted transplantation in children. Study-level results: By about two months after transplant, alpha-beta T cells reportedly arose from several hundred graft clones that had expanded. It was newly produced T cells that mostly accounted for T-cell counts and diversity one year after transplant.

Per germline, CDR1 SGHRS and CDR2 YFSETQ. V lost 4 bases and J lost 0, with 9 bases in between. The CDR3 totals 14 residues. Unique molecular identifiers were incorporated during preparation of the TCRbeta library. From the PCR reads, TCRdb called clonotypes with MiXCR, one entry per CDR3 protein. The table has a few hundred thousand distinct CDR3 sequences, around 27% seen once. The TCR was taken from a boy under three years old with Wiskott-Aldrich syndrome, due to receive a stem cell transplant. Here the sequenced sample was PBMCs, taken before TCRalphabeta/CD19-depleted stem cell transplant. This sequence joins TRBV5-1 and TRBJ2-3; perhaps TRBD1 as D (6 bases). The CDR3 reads CASSRDTSTDTQYF. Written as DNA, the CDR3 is TGCGCCAGCAGCCGGGACACTAGCACAGATACGCAGTATTTT.